This paragraph reports one TCR beta chain. There are a few counts of this clonotype. This receptor's antigen is unknown. Base quality data are lacking; no much larger clone is found one base away. These data are taken from a study of vaccination and CD4 T cells after COVID-19 (dated by TCRdb to the early 2020s). About the study as a whole: Convalescent patients had a positive SARS-CoV-2 result on nasal swab PCR, and of these patients, some ten had mild disease and one had severe disease. The convalescent cohort included six males and four females, with two Hispanic individuals, seven Caucasians, two Asians and one multiracial person. Two doses of either the Pfizer-BioNTech BNT162b2 vaccine (n=8) or the Moderna mRNA-1273 vaccine (n=2) were administered to participants. Post-COVID blood samples from convalescent patients were collected a median of 101 days after diagnosis, with a range of 35 to 161 days. Post-vaccine blood samples were taken a median of 72 days after the second vaccine dose, with a range of about 13 to 241 days. The cultures were stimulated with overlapping spike peptide pools from SARS-CoV-2 and from the common cold coronaviruses HCoV-NL63, HCoV-OC43 and HCoV-229E. Control cultures used a CEFX viral epitope pool as positive control, an HIV-1 Nef peptide pool as negative control, or no peptide. In around 9 COVID-19 convalescent patients and a few infection-naive healthy vaccine recipients, researchers compared the spike-specific CD4+ TCR repertoire from before mRNA vaccination with the repertoire from after.

In light of the paper, this sample's treatment or condition label describes: approximately nine-day PBMC culture with coronavirus spike peptide pools or control peptides (ViraFEST assay). The ViraFEST assay was used in the study, in which antigen-specific T cells were expanded with peptide pools and expanded clonotypes were subsequently identified by TCR sequencing. The positive SARS-CoV-2 PCR tests of the convalescent patients were dated from March to December 2020, before the Alpha, Beta and Delta variants emerged in the United States. Over 1.5 million PBMCs per well were cultured in IMDM with approximately 5% human AB serum and roughly 9.3 IU/ml IL-2, plus 10 ug/ml peptide pools. Half of the culture medium was replaced with fresh IL-2-containing medium on days 3 and 7. After approximately eleven days of culture, CD4+ T cells were isolated by negative selection using the EasySep CD4+ T cell isolation kit. Ficoll-Paque Plus gradient centrifugation was used to isolate PBMCs from whole blood, and the isolated PBMCs were then either used fresh or cryopreserved at -140C. Culture conditions were generally each tested in triplicate wells.

The library was prepared using PCR. DNA from cultured CD4+ T cells was subjected to TCR sequencing with the Oncomine TCR Beta short-read assay at the Johns Hopkins FTIC core. The QIAamp micro DNA kit was used to extract genomic DNA from the cultured CD4+ T cells. Oncomine TCR Beta libraries from cultured CD4+ T cells were pooled with unique dual indexes and sequenced on an Illumina iSeq 100. In the authors' own workflow: Non-productive sequences were removed, and CDR3s not starting with C, not ending with F or W, or shorter than 7 amino acids were discarded. Antigen-specific clonotypes were identified using the MANAFEST web application through comparison of peptide-stimulated wells with reference and other culture wells. For a clone to be called positive, the clone needed an FDR below 0.05, an odds ratio above 5, and a productive frequency above 0.1% in at least two of three replicate wells. A clonotype was classed as cross-reactive if the clonotype showed significant expansion both in SARS-CoV-2 spike wells and in at least one common cold coronavirus spike condition. Using R version 3.6.1, CDR3 homology was evaluated through Levenshtein distances (stringdist) along with unrooted phylogenetic trees (ape). TCRdb reran the public reads through fastp at Q25 and MiXCR, keeping productive beta chains. Records with the same CDR3 protein are collapsed into one entry carrying the most frequent genes and DNA. None of the V and J calls come from the authors' own analysis; TCRdb made them. The sample contains 4,000 or so distinct CDR3 sequences, 15% to 20% of them found a single time. Together, the top ten hold about 20% of the sample.

General findings and caveats noted by the study authors: The study included relatively few convalescent patients and did not analyze early timepoints after natural infection. Nearly all vaccine-specific clones in convalescent patients (304 of 307) were mono-reactive for SARS-CoV-2 spike rather than cross-reactive with common cold coronaviruses. An increase in the median number of SARS-CoV-2-reactive clonotypes from approximately 23 after infection to a few dozen after vaccination was observed, but the change was not found to be significant. Among convalescent patients, a median around 83% of the SARS-CoV-2-reactive clones seen after vaccination appeared only after vaccination, which suggests priming specific to the vaccine.

Trimming at the junction amounts to 2 bases on V and 6 bases on J, and the germline ends lie 11 bases apart. CDR1 and CDR2, per the germline V gene (reference sequence), are LNHDA and SQIVND. The CDR3 holds 14 amino acids from the cysteine to the phenylalanine. CDR3 DNA only is kept here, 42 bases in frame from base 1. The chain employs TRBV19 and TRBJ1-5; matching of 5 bases hints at TRBD1 as the D gene. The sample comprised CD4+ T cells from blood, cultured in vitro. This TCR derives from a human donor who had recovered from COVID-19. The DNA sequence is given as TGTGCCAGTAGTATACGGCGGGGCCCTCAGCCCCAGCATTTT. Its amino acids are CASSIRRGPQPQHF.